This T cell receptor beta chain was sequenced in a study of T-cell reconstitution after alpha-beta-depleted transplantation in children. This clonotype showed up many times. Its antigen remains unknown. This CDR3 has 12 residues. Trimming shortened V by 2 bases and J by 8 bases, and 10 bases separated the two germline ends. The germline V gene encodes CDR1 SGHDT and CDR2 YYEEEE. The TCRbeta library was prepared with unique molecular identifiers. Each CDR3 protein gets one entry after TCRdb re-called the PCR reads with MiXCR. The sample gives 180,000 or so distinct CDR3 sequences, 6.3% of which show up once; under 5% is in the top ten. Study-wide findings and caveats: After transplant, at about two months, alpha-beta T cells were reportedly derived from several hundred expanded graft clones. The main origin of T-cell counts and diversity one year after transplant was newly produced T cells. Some patients owed their high day-60 TCRbeta diversity to surviving recipient T cells and thymic progenitors.

Here the sequenced sample was PBMCs, taken before TCRalphabeta/CD19-depleted stem cell transplant. The genes are TRBV5-6 and TRBJ1-2; D not certain. This clonotype was sampled from a girl younger than two with combined immunodeficiency, due to receive a stem cell transplant. The CDR3 DNA follows: TGTGCCAGCAGCTTTGCCGGTCCCGGCTACACCTTC. It codes for CASSFAGPGYTF. The complete variable domain, with remaining parts taken from reference TRBV5-6 and TRBJ1-2, reads DAGVTQSPTHLIKTRGQQVTLRCSPKSGHDTVSWYQQALGQGPQFIFQYYEEEERQRGNFPDRFSGHQFPNYSSELNVNALLLGDSALYLCASSFAGPGYTFGSGTRLTVV.